A single sample is the source of the 18 T cell receptor beta chains below, sequenced in a study of cytomegalovirus exposure and HLA in healthy donors. PCR was performed using 60 Vbeta and 13 Jbeta primers. Libraries were prepared by immunoSEQ multiplex PCR; TCRdb keeps only in-frame clonotypes and omits some of them. Among under 130,000 clones listed, about 68% were seen once. Input material: PBMCs. These receptors were collected from a man aged 25 to 45 in good health and CMV-seropositive.

This clone has just a few counts. The rearrangement joins TRBV21-1 to TRBJ1-5. TRBV21-1 represents a pseudogene. The CDR3 spans 20 residues. CDR3 amino acids: CASSKGGGHNVPYSNQPQHF. The CDR3 coding sequence is TGTGCCAGCAGCAAAGGGGGGGGCCACAACGTCCCTTATAGCAATCAGCCCCAGCATTTT.

This chain connects TRBV5-1 to TRBJ1-2; a weak D match, TRBD1 (6 bases). CDR3 length: 14 amino acids. Germline V gene data show CDR1 as SGHRS and CDR2 as YFSETQ. Trimming took 0 bases from V and 7 from J, leaving 13 bases between them. This CDR3 reads CASSLDREGSGYTF. The CDR3 DNA is TGCGCCAGCAGCTTGGACAGGGAGGGGAGTGGCTACACCTTC.

This chain links TRBV5-1 with TRBJ1-2; 12 positions match TRBD1. Germline V lookup: CDR1 SGHRS, CDR2 YFSETQ. The CDR3 contains 15 residues. V lost 4 bases and J lost 4; bases outside the gene matches: 5. This CDR3 reads CASSPGTGGFYGYTF. The CDR3 DNA sequence: TGCGCCAGCAGCCCCGGGACAGGGGGCTTCTATGGCTACACCTTC.

V and J are TRBV30 and TRBJ2-7, with D possibly matching TRBD2 (6 bases). Germline assignment: CDR1 GTSNPN and CDR2 SVGIG (reference sequence). V lost 3 bases and J 2 bases, leaving 11 bases between the germline ends. This CDR3 has 13 residues. The CDR3 DNA reads as TGTGCCTGGAGCGGGAGTACCACCTACGAGCAGTACTTC. Translated, it gives CAWSGSTTYEQYF. The full variable domain, in which reference TRBV30 and TRBJ2-7 provide the parts outside the CDR3, is SQTIHQWPATLVQPVGSPLSLECTVEGTSNPNLYWYRQAAGRGLQLLFYSVGIGQISSEVPQNLSASRPQDRQFILSSKKLLLSDSGFYLCAWSGSTTYEQYFGPGTRLTVT.

The V and J genes are TRBV7-8 and TRBJ1-3; D call uncertain. Trimming took off 5 bases at V and 4 bases at J, with 18 bases between the two ends. The germline CDR1 and CDR2 sequences are SGHVS and FQNEAQ. The length of the CDR3 is 16 residues. This CDR3 reads CASSRLNVVGGNTIYF. The CDR3, as DNA: TGTGCCAGCAGCCGACTAAACGTGGTGGGAGGAAACACCATATATTTT.

The chain is built from TRBV5-5 and TRBJ1-1; 7 bases align to TRBD1. Germline CDR1 SGHKS, CDR2 YYEKEE (reference sequence). The CDR3 spans 15 residues. The J segment lost 5 bases and the V segment lost 4 bases, leaving 11 bases of the junction unmatched. In DNA, the CDR3 is TGTGCCAGCAGCAGACATGGAGGGGGCAAGACTGAAGCTTTCTTT. This gives the protein CASSRHGGGKTEAFF.

V gene TRBV19 combines with J gene TRBJ1-2; a possible D gene is TRBD1 (6 bases). This CDR3 has 14 amino acids. Per the germline V gene, CDR1 is LNHDA and CDR2 is SQIVND (reference sequence). V lost 2 bases and J lost 3, with 10 bases in between. The CDR3 nucleotides are TGTGCCAGTAGTATAACACAGGGTGACTATGGCTACACCTTC. Translation gives CASSITQGDYGYTF. The entire variable domain, with the rest obtained from reference TRBV19 and TRBJ1-2, is as follows: DGGITQSPKYLFRKEGQNVTLSCEQNLNHDAMYWYRQDPGQGLRLIYYSQIVNDFQKGDIAEGYSVSREKKESFPLTVTSAQKNPTAFYLCASSITQGDYGYTFGSGTRLTVV.

The chain carries TRBV6-5 and TRBJ2-7; 10 nucleotides line up with TRBD1. This CDR3 has 15 amino acids. Per germline, CDR1 MNHEY and CDR2 SVGAGI. V dropped 5 bases and J dropped 1; count of bases not matched to a gene: 5. This CDR3 is CASSNRDRGSYEQYF. CDR3 in DNA: TGTGCCAGCAGTAACCGGGACAGGGGTTCCTACGAGCAGTACTTC.

The V gene is TRBV10-3, the J gene TRBJ2-7, with no clear D. The V gene's germline CDR1 is ENHRY and CDR2 SYGVKD. The CDR3 is 14 amino acids. V was clipped by 2 bases and J by 5 bases, with 13 bases between them. This chain's CDR3 is CAISELLENHEQYF. In DNA, the CDR3 is TGTGCCATCAGTGAGCTTCTGGAGAACCACGAGCAGTACTTC.

This chain joins TRBV6-5 and TRBJ1-1, with TRBD1 as a possible D gene (5 bases). This CDR3 has 14 residues. V lost 7 bases to trimming and J lost 3 bases, with 15 bases between them. Germline V CDR1 and CDR2: MNHEY, SVGAGI. CDR3 DNA sequence: TGTGCCAGCAACACGGGGGGTCCGTACACTGAAGCTTTCTTT. It encodes CASNTGGPYTEAFF.

The chain has TRBV7-8 and TRBJ1-5; tentative D call: TRBD1 (5 bases). In germline, CDR1 is SGHVS, CDR2 FQNEAQ. The V gene lost 3 bases and the J gene lost 5 bases, with 8 bases spanning the gap. CDR3 length: 13 amino acids. CDR3 in amino acids: CASSLDTYQPQHF. The CDR3 nucleotides are TGTGCCAGCAGCTTGGACACCTATCAGCCCCAGCATTTT.

The J gene is TRBJ2-5, the V gene TRBV19, with 7 bases fitting TRBD1. The germline V gene has CDR1 LNHDA and CDR2 SQIVND (reference sequence). This CDR3 region has 14 residues. The trim removed 8 bases at V and 5 bases at J, leaving 11 bases unmatched. This CDR3 is CASQGQDLGETQYF. The CDR3 DNA reads TGTGCCAGTCAAGGACAGGACCTTGGGGAGACCCAGTACTTC.

V usage is TRBV18 and J usage is TRBJ1-5; TRBD1 agrees at 10 bases. Germline assignment: CDR1 KGHSH and CDR2 LQKENI. CDR3 length: 16 amino acids. The ends lost 1 base at V and 3 bases at J; junction bases unmatched: 3. As DNA, the CDR3 is TGTGCCAGCTCACCACAGGGACAGGGGTCCAATCAGCCCCAGCATTTT. Residues: CASSPQGQGSNQPQHF.

The chain uses TRBV29-1 and TRBJ1-1; D perhaps matches TRBD1 (5 bases). This CDR3 has 15 amino acids. The germline V gene encodes CDR1 SQVTM and CDR2 ANQGSEA. V lost 6 bases and J 1 base, leaving 18 bases between the germline ends. The DNA for the CDR3 is TGCAGCGTATTGCATGGGGGGAGGGAGAACACTGAAGCTTTCTTT. Translating gives CSVLHGGRENTEAFF.

The chain joins TRBV19 to TRBJ1-5; the D is unclear. Trimming took 6 bases from V and 0 from J, leaving 12 bases between them. CDR1 is LNHDA and CDR2 is SQIVND in the germline V gene (reference sequence). The CDR3 totals 15 residues. This CDR3 is CASRPDGVSNQPQHF. The CDR3 bases are TGTGCCAGTAGGCCCGACGGGGTTAGCAATCAGCCCCAGCATTTT.

This clone was detected a few times. The gene calls are TRBV2 and TRBJ2-4; D not certain. Trimming removed 6 bases at V and 0 bases at J, with 6 bases between. Germline assignment: CDR1 SNHLY and CDR2 FYNNEI. This CDR3 comprises 13 residues. CDR3 sequence (DNA): TGTGCCAGCAGGGTACTAGCCAAAAACATTCAGTACTTC. Encoded protein: CASRVLAKNIQYF.

This chain uses TRBV19 with TRBJ2-3, with 8 bases identical to TRBD2. Trimming removed 8 bases from V and 1 base from J; junction bases left unmatched: 5. In germline, CDR1 is LNHDA, CDR2 SQIVND (reference sequence). The CDR3 runs to 14 residues. The CDR3 sequence: CASVEAGGTDTQYF. CDR3 nucleotides: TGTGCCAGTGTGGAAGCGGGGGGCACAGATACGCAGTATTTT.

This clone was recorded a few times. The chain recombines TRBV4-2 with TRBJ2-7; D uncertain. CDR3 size: 15 residues. V dropped 0 bases and J dropped 0 bases, with 9 bases sitting between them. Per the germline V gene, CDR1 is LGHNA and CDR2 is YNFKEQ. As DNA, the CDR3 is TGTGCCAGCAGCCAAGATGAGTTCAACTCCTACGAGCAGTACTTC. It codes for CASSQDEFNSYEQYF.